The sequence of this T cell receptor (beta chain) was determined in a study of Tregs in tolerant kidney transplant recipients. The nonmyeloablative bone marrow transplants came from related graft donors, with transient mixed chimerism. CD4+CD25+CD127- Tregs, CD4+CD25- non-Tregs, CD4 and CD8 cells were sorted. Study-wide points: Biological reproducibility was not directly addressed, but technical replication error appeared minimal. Some patients' samples used different primers over time, so nucleotide sequences weren't comparable. The most relevant donor-specific Treg TCRbeta repertoire apparently came from expansion with activated donor B cells.

Assay used: immunoSEQ multiplex PCR; TCRdb lists only in-frame clones, some missing. Seen here are approximately 82,000 clones, roughly 93% observed once, and the top ten hold 1.6%. This clone was recorded a few times. Its matching antigen is unknown. Germline V gene data show CDR1 as WSHSY and CDR2 as SAAADI. The V and J ends lost 7 bases and 1 base respectively, with 10 bases between them. The CDR3 sequence is 13 residues long. The gene calls are TRBV10-2 and TRBJ1-1; D might be TRBD1 (5 bases). This specimen consisted of CD4+ T cells from blood (PBMCs), obtained 12 months after the transplant. This receptor was taken from a human patient who received a combined kidney and bone marrow transplant. A share of the T cells may be of graft donor origin. The CDR3 DNA is TGCGCCAGCACCGGACACCCGAACACTGAAGCTTTCTTT. Amino acids: CASTGHPNTEAFF.